Below are 19 T cell receptor beta chains sequenced from a single sample in a study of control samples from healthy donors and cancer patients. Profiling relied on immunoSEQ multiplex PCR, and the TCRdb table lists in-frame clones only, not all of them. Among 60,000 to 80,000 clones, about 90% were seen once, and the ten largest hold over 3.5%. Sequencing input: blood. Source of these receptors: a woman aged 45-59 years in good health.

The CDR3 nucleotides are TGCGCCAGCAGTCATAAACCGGACACCAATTCACCCCTCCACTTT. Translation: CASSHKPDTNSPLHF. V is TRBV23-1 and J is TRBJ1-6; possibly TRBD1 for D (5 bases). TRBV23-1 falls under the ORF class, with uncertain function. The CDR3 is 15 amino acids. The germline V and J ends were trimmed by 3 bases and 7 bases, with 13 bases remaining between them.

The gene calls are TRBV27 and TRBJ1-1, with D uncertain. The CDR3 consists of 15 residues. Germline-derived CDR1 and CDR2 are MNHEY and SMNVEV (reference sequence). The ends were cut back, 6 bases at V and 0 bases at J, with 14 bases in the middle. CDR3 bases: TGTGCCAGCAGAGGCCCGACGGGCATGAACACTGAAGCTTTCTTT. This encodes CASRGPTGMNTEAFF.

The chain couples TRBV7-9 to TRBJ2-7; TRBD1 matches at 7 bases. V gave up 5 bases and J gave up 3 bases; unmatched junction bases: 7. The CDR3 sequence is 14 residues long. In germline, CDR1 is SEHNR, CDR2 FQNEAQ (reference sequence). DNA of the CDR3: TGTGCCAGCAGCCGGGACAGAGTGGGCTACGAGCAGTACTTC. It is translated as CASSRDRVGYEQYF.

This chain connects TRBV12-3 or TRBV12-4 to TRBJ2-3; either TRBD1 or TRBD2 may fit D (5 bases each). The V end was cut by 6 bases, the J end by 7 bases, with 11 bases between. The CDR3 has 12 residues. CDR3 coding DNA: TGTGCCAGCAGAATAGGGACCAATACGCAGTATTTT. Protein: CASRIGTNTQYF.

The gene calls are TRBV11-2 and TRBJ1-1; 9 bases are a match to TRBD1. V gave up 0 bases and J gave up 8 bases; unmatched junction bases: 13. This CDR3 is 17 amino acids long. Germline values: CDR1 SGHAT, CDR2 FQNNGV. The CDR3 protein is CASSLDVPGTGNPEAFF. CDR3 DNA: TGTGCCAGCAGCTTAGACGTCCCCGGGACAGGGAACCCAGAAGCTTTCTTT.

The CDR3 protein is CSAGADYEQYF. The DNA of the CDR3 is TGCAGTGCTGGTGCCGACTACGAGCAGTACTTC. The chain is built from TRBV20-1 and TRBJ2-7, with D uncertain. Trimming removed 5 bases from V and 3 bases from J, with 8 bases in between. This CDR3 is built from 11 residues. Germline V gene data show CDR1 as DFQATT and CDR2 as SNEGSKA (reference sequence).

The chain joins TRBV5-1 to TRBJ2-7, with TRBD1 identical over 7 bases. Germline V gives CDR1 SGHRS, CDR2 YFSETQ. This CDR3 has 14 amino acids. After removal of 4 bases from V and 0 bases from J, the junction contained 4 bases not matched to a gene. This chain's CDR3 is CASSPRDSSYEQYF. DNA of the CDR3: TGCGCCAGCAGCCCCCGGGACAGCTCCTACGAGCAGTACTTC.

The V and J genes are TRBV21-1 and TRBJ1-4; the table's D call, TRBD1, has no DNA check behind it. TRBV21-1 is shown as a pseudogene. This CDR3 has 19 amino acids. The CDR3 is CASSNRDRDFSATNEKLFF. The CDR3 DNA reads TGTGCCAGCAGCAACCGGGACAGGGACTTTTCTGCAACTAATGAAAAACTGTTTTTT.

The chain has TRBV15 and TRBJ2-7; TRBD1 is a possible D gene (5 bases). The germline gives CDR1 LNHNV, CDR2 YYDKDF (reference sequence). The CDR3 sequence is 15 residues long. Trimming removed 0 bases at V and 2 bases at J, with 11 bases between. The CDR3 is CATSRERWGPYEQYF. The CDR3 nucleotides are TGTGCCACCAGCAGAGAAAGGTGGGGCCCCTACGAGCAGTACTTC.

V is TRBV28 and J is TRBJ2-7, with a weak D call TRBD2 (7 bases). The germline V gene has CDR1 MDHEN and CDR2 SYDVKM. The length of the CDR3 is 14 residues. Trimming left V 2 bases short and J 7 bases short, with 15 bases between. The CDR3 coding sequence is TGTGCCAGCAGTTTAGGGGGCAGGGGAGGGGAGCAGTACTTC. This codes for CASSLGGRGGEQYF.

The genes are TRBV5-4 and TRBJ2-1; 10 bases map to TRBD2. The ends lost 4 bases at V and 4 bases at J; junction bases unmatched: 5. This CDR3 comprises 15 residues. Per the germline V gene, CDR1 is SGHNT and CDR2 is YYREEE (reference sequence). This CDR3 reads CASSPGTSVYNEQFF. In DNA, the CDR3 is TGTGCCAGCAGCCCCGGGACTAGCGTTTACAATGAGCAGTTCTTC. The whole variable domain, remainder taken from reference TRBV5-4 and TRBJ2-1, is ETGVTQSPTHLIKTRGQQVTLRCSSQSGHNTVSWYQQALGQGPQFIFQYYREEENGRGNFPPRFSGLQFPNYSSELNVNALELDDSALYLCASSPGTSVYNEQFFGPGTRLTVL.

The chain recombines TRBV6-6 with TRBJ2-1, with no clear D. Germline V gene data show CDR1 as MNHNY and CDR2 as SVGAGI (reference sequence). V was cut by 4 bases and J by 3 bases, with 13 bases left in between. The length of the CDR3 is 15 residues. CDR3 DNA sequence: TGTGCCAGCAGTTTTACGCGGCCCAGCTACAATGAGCAGTTCTTC. Translating gives CASSFTRPSYNEQFF.

The chain has TRBV4-2 and TRBJ2-1, with unresolved D. The CDR3 loop spans 12 amino acids. Germline-derived CDR1 and CDR2 are LGHNA and YNFKEQ. With 5 bases removed from V and 4 bases from J, the gap between germline ends came to 6 bases. CDR3 in amino acids: CASSSWYNEQFF. The CDR3 DNA sequence: TGTGCCAGCAGCTCGTGGTACAATGAGCAGTTCTTC.

CDR3 DNA sequence: TGTGCCAGCAGTGAAGGGGTCCAGGGGAGTCAGCCCCAGCATTTT. Residues: CASSEGVQGSQPQHF. This chain links TRBV6-1 with TRBJ1-5, with a possible D match to TRBD1 (6 bases). This CDR3 contains 15 residues. The V gene's germline CDR1 is MNHNS and CDR2 SASEGT. The V end was cut by 1 base, the J end by 6 bases, with 13 bases between.

V gene TRBV5-1 combines with J gene TRBJ2-7, with a tentative D call TRBD2 (6 bases). The ends were cut back, 1 base at V and 7 bases at J, with 18 bases in the middle. The CDR3 runs 15 residues. CDR1 SGHRS and CDR2 YFSETQ come from the germline V gene. CDR3 coding DNA: TGCGCCAGCAGCTTGCGGGAGCTTGGTTCGAGGGAGCAGTACTTC. It is translated as CASSLRELGSREQYF.

The chain couples TRBV4-1 to TRBJ2-7; no definite D call. Germline V gene data show CDR1 as MGHRA and CDR2 as YSYEKL. The CDR3 length is 14 residues. Trimming shortened V by 0 bases and J by 3 bases, and 9 bases separated the two germline ends. CDR3 sequence (DNA): TGCGCCAGCAGCCAAGATCCTCAGTTCTACGAGCAGTACTTC. The encoded protein is CASSQDPQFYEQYF.

The chain has TRBV3-1 (or the pseudogene TRBV3-2) and TRBJ2-7; D possibly matches TRBD1 or TRBD2 (5 bases each). V lost 4 bases to trimming and J lost 0 bases, with 10 bases between them. Germline CDR1 is LGHDT and CDR2 is YNNKEL (reference sequence). The length of the CDR3 is 14 residues. The CDR3 DNA follows: TGTGCCAGCAGCCGGTCCGGGACCTCCTACGAGCAGTACTTC. Its translation: CASSRSGTSYEQYF.

V and J are TRBV19 and TRBJ1-3, with TRBD1 matching over 7 bases. Germline CDR1 and CDR2: LNHDA and SQIVND (reference sequence). This CDR3 has 15 residues. V lost 5 bases and J lost 5; bases outside the gene matches: 9. The CDR3, as DNA: TGTGCCAGTAGTTTACCGGGACAGCCAAGAAACACCATATATTTT. Translation gives CASSLPGQPRNTIYF.

This chain uses TRBV3-1 (or the pseudogene TRBV3-2) with TRBJ2-5, with no clear D. Looked up from germline, CDR1 is LGHDT and CDR2 is YNNKEL (reference sequence). Trimming left V 3 bases short and J 0 bases short, with 17 bases between. The CDR3 has 17 residues. The CDR3 loop is CASSHPIVDWNQETQYF. The CDR3 coding sequence is TGTGCCAGCAGCCATCCTATCGTCGACTGGAACCAAGAGACCCAGTACTTC.